These 7 T cell receptor beta chains were all obtained from the same sample, sequenced in a study of T-cell reconstitution after alpha-beta-depleted transplantation in children. Unique molecular identifiers were incorporated into the prepared TCRbeta library. MiXCR, run by TCRdb on the PCR reads, gives a single entry per CDR3 protein. The sample lists approximately 430,000 distinct CDR3 sequences, 15% to 20% occurring once. The specimen was PBMCs, mostly from graft donor cells, collected 360 days after TCRalphabeta/CD19-depleted stem cell transplant. These receptor sequences come from a boy in the first two years of life who had a stem cell transplant for Wiskott-Aldrich syndrome, so the T cells may come from the graft donor.

The chain combines TRBV20-1 with TRBJ2-1; D may be TRBD2 (6 bases). Germline assignment: CDR1 DFQATT and CDR2 SNEGSKA (reference sequence). This CDR3 has 14 residues. Deletions cut 3 bases from V and 4 bases from J, with 13 bases between. The CDR3 DNA reads as TGCAGTGCTAGTGGAATTAGCGGTTACAATGAGCAGTTCTTC. It translates to CSASGISGYNEQFF.

This chain joins TRBV7-2 and TRBJ2-7, with 8 nucleotides matching TRBD2. The CDR3 covers 15 residues. Germline-derived CDR1 and CDR2 are SGHTA and FQGNSA. Germline trimming cut 1 base from V and 4 bases from J; bases unmatched to any gene: 6. CDR3 amino acids: CASSLDRAGVYEQYF. In DNA form, the CDR3 reads TGTGCCAGCAGCTTAGACAGAGCGGGAGTTTACGAGCAGTACTTC. Together with reference TRBV7-2 and TRBJ2-7, the CDR3 gives the full variable domain: GAGVSQSPSNKVTEKGKDVELRCDPISGHTALYWYRQSLGQGLEFLIYFQGNSAPDKSGLPSDRFSAERTGGSVSTLTIQRTQQEDSAVYLCASSLDRAGVYEQYFGPGTRLTVT.

CDR3 sequence reads: CASSVGTSRSNEQFF. DNA for the CDR3: TGTGCCAGCAGCGTAGGGACTAGTCGGTCCAATGAGCAGTTCTTC. The rearrangement uses TRBV9 and TRBJ2-1; TRBD2 agrees at 7 bases. The V gene end was trimmed by 0 bases and the J gene end by 6 bases; junction bases not matched to a gene: 6. This CDR3 region has 15 residues. The germline V gene encodes CDR1 SGDLS and CDR2 YYNGEE. The entire variable domain, with the rest obtained from reference TRBV9 and TRBJ2-1, is as follows: DSGVTQTPKHLITATGQRVTLRCSPRSGDLSVYWYQQSLDQGLQFLIQYYNGEERAKGNILERFSAQQFPDLHSELNLSSLELGDSALYFCASSVGTSRSNEQFFGPGTRLTVL.

This clonotype was counted between two and nine times. The chain employs TRBV27 and TRBJ2-1; 12 bases fit TRBD2. V lost 10 bases to trimming and J lost 4 bases; unmatched junction nucleotides: 8. Germline CDR1 MNHEY, CDR2 SMNVEV (reference sequence). This CDR3 has 15 amino acids. The CDR3 sequence is CATHASGRGYNEQFF. The CDR3 DNA reads as TGTGCCACCCATGCTAGCGGGAGGGGGTACAATGAGCAGTTCTTC.

This clonotype was counted a few times. The chain employs TRBV20-1 and TRBJ1-5; unclear D gene. The CDR3 has 15 residues. V was shortened by 1 base and J by 1 base, with 11 bases between the two germline ends. Germline assignment: CDR1 DFQATT and CDR2 SNEGSKA (reference sequence). CDR3 region: CSARVPSDSNQPQHF. CDR3 bases: TGCAGTGCTAGAGTACCTTCGGACAGCAATCAGCCCCAGCATTTT.

This clonotype was seen only a few times. This chain uses TRBV20-1 with TRBJ2-5; D perhaps matches TRBD2 (6 bases). Germline V gene lookup returns CDR1 DFQATT and CDR2 SNEGSKA (reference sequence). Trimming removed 6 bases at V and 2 bases at J, with 13 bases between. This CDR3 has 13 amino acids. As DNA, the CDR3 is TGCAGTGCGGGGGACTTTCTTCAAGAGACCCAGTACTTC. Translated, it gives CSAGDFLQETQYF.

This clonotype was found many times. This rearrangement joins TRBV7-9 to TRBJ2-7; TRBD1 might be the D (6 bases). The CDR3 length is 13 residues. The germline V and J ends were trimmed by 5 bases and 4 bases, with 12 bases remaining between them. Per the germline V gene, CDR1 is SEHNR and CDR2 is FQNEAQ (reference sequence). In DNA form, the CDR3 reads TGTGCCAGCAGCGTCCGGGACACTTACGAGCAGTACTTC. It is translated as CASSVRDTYEQYF.